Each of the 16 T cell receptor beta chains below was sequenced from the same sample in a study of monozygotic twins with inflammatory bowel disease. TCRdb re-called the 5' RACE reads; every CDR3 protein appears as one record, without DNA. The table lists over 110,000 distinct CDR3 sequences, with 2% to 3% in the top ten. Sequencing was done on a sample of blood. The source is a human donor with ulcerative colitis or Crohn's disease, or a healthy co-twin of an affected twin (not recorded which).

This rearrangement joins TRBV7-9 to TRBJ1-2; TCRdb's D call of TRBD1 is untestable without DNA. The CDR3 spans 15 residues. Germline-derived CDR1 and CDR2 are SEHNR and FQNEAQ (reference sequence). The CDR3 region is CASSLATGGYYGYTF.

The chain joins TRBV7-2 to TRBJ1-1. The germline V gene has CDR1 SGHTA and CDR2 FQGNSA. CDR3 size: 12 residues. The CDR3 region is CAESLGGTEAFF.

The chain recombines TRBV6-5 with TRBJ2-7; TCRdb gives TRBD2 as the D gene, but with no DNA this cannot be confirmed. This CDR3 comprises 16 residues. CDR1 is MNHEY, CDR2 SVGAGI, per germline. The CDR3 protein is CASSYSTLRGRAEQYF.

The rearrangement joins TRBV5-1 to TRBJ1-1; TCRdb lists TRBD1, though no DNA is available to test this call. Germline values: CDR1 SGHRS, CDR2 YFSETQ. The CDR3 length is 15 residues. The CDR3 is CASSLGTVMNTEAFF.

The chain's CDR3 is CASSHLDRGRYEQYF. The rearrangement joins TRBV7-2 to TRBJ2-7; TCRdb calls TRBD1, which cannot be checked without DNA. The CDR3 totals 15 residues. CDR1 and CDR2 from the germline V gene are SGHTA and FQGNSA.

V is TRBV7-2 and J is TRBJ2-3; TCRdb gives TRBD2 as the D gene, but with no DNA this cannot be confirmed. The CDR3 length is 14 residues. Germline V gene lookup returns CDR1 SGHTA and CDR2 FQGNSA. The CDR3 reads CASLTSGATDTQYF.

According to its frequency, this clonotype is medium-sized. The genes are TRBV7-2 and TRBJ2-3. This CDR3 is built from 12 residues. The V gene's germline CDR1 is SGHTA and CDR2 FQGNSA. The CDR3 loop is CASSLKSDTQYF.

The CDR3 region is CASSRPGFVTEAFF. The genes are TRBV5-8 and TRBJ1-1; TCRdb lists TRBD1, though no DNA is available to test this call. CDR3 length equals 14 residues. CDR1 is SGHTS and CDR2 is YDEGEE in the germline V gene.

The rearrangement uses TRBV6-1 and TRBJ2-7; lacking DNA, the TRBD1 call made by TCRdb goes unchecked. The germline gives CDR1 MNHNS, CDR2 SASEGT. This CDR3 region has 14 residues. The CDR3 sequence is CASSRGRGPYEQYF.

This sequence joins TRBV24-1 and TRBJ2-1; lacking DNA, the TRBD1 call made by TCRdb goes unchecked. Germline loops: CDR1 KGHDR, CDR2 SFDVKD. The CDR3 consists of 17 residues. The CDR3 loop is CATSDLQGSSSYNEQFF.

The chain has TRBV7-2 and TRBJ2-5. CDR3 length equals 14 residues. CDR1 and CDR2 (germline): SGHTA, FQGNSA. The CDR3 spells CASSLHGQRETQYF.

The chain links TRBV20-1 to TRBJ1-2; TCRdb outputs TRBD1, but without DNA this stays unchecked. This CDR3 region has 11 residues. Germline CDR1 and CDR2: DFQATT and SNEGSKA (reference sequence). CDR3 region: CATGTYYGYTF.

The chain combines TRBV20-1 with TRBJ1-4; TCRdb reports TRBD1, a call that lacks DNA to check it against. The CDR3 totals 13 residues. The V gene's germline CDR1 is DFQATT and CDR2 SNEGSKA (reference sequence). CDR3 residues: CSANDPRSGKLFF.

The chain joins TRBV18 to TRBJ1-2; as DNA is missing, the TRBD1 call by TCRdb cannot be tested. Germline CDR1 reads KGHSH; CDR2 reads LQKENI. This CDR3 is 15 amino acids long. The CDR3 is CASSPTPQGSYGYTF. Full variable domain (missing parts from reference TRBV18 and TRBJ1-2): NAGVMQNPRHLVRRRGQEARLRCSPMKGHSHVYWYRQLPEEGLKFMVYLQKENIIDESGMPKERFSAEFPKEGPSILRIQQVVRGDSAAYFCASSPTPQGSYGYTFGSGTRLTVV.

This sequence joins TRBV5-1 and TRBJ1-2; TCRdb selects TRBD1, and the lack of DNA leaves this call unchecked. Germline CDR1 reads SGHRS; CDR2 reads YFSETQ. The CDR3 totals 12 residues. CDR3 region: CASSLTGYGYTF. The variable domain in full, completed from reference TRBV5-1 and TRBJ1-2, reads KAGVTQTPRYLIKTRGQQVTLSCSPISGHRSVSWYQQTPGQGLQFLFEYFSETQRNKGNFPGRFSGRQFSNSRSEMNVSTLELGDSALYLCASSLTGYGYTFGSGTRLTVV.

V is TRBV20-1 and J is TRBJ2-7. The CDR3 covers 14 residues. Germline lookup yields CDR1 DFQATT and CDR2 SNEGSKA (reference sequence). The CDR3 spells CSAKPVGVSYEQYF.